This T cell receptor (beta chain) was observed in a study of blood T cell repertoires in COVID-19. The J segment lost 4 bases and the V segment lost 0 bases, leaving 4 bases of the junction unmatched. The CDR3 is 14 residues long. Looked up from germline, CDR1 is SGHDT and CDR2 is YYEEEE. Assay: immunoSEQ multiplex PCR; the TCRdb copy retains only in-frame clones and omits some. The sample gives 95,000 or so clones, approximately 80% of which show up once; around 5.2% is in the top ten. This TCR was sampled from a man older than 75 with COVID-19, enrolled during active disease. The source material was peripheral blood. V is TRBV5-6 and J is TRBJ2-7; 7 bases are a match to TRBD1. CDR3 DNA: TGTGCCAGCAGCTTGGTCCGACAGGGTTACGAGCAGTACTTC. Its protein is CASSLVRQGYEQYF. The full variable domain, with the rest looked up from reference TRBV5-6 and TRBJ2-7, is DAGVTQSPTHLIKTRGQQVTLRCSPKSGHDTVSWYQQALGQGPQFIFQYYEEEERQRGNFPDRFSGHQFPNYSSELNVNALLLGDSALYLCASSLVRQGYEQYFGPGTRLTVT.